Following are 18 T cell receptor beta chains from one sample sequenced in a study of blood T cell repertoires in COVID-19. TCRdb keeps only in-frame clones here, not all; method: immunoSEQ multiplex PCR. The sample records under 450,000 clones, more than 70% being singletons. Sequenced material: peripheral blood. The receptors derive from a woman aged 45-60 years with COVID-19, enrolled during active disease.

The chain recombines TRBV5-6 with TRBJ1-2; no clear D gene. CDR1 and CDR2 (germline): SGHDT, YYEEEE. The CDR3 has 16 residues. Trimming pared 0 bases from V and 7 bases from J, leaving 19 bases between. This CDR3 is CASSLAVEGSRRGYTF. DNA of the CDR3: TGTGCCAGCAGCTTGGCCGTGGAGGGTTCAAGGCGTGGCTACACCTTC. Based on the CDR3 plus reference TRBV5-6 and TRBJ1-2, the full variable domain is DAGVTQSPTHLIKTRGQQVTLRCSPKSGHDTVSWYQQALGQGPQFIFQYYEEEERQRGNFPDRFSGHQFPNYSSELNVNALLLGDSALYLCASSLAVEGSRRGYTFGSGTRLTVV.

The chain is built from TRBV2 and TRBJ2-7; 8 bases fit TRBD1. This CDR3 contains 12 residues. Germline values: CDR1 SNHLY, CDR2 FYNNEI. The J segment lost 5 bases and the V segment lost 6 bases, leaving 3 bases of the junction unmatched. The CDR3 coding sequence is TGTGCCAGCAGGACAGGGGTCGACGAGCAGTACTTC. It specifies CASRTGVDEQYF.

CDR3 bases: TGTGCCAGCAGCTCATCCGGGACTACAGATACGCAGTATTTT. Its protein is CASSSSGTTDTQYF. V gene TRBV7-3 combines with J gene TRBJ2-3; D is perhaps TRBD2 (6 bases). Trimming pared 4 bases from V and 3 bases from J, leaving 11 bases between. The germline CDR1 and CDR2 sequences are SGHTA and FQGTGA. The CDR3 consists of 14 residues.

The DNA for the CDR3 is TGTGCCAGCAGCTCACCTTGGACTAGCGGGCGTTACAATGAGCAGTTCTTC. The encoded protein is CASSSPWTSGRYNEQFF. This rearrangement joins TRBV3-1 (or the pseudogene TRBV3-2) to TRBJ2-1; 11 bases line up with TRBD2. The length of the CDR3 is 17 residues. The germline CDR1 and CDR2 sequences are LGHDT and YNNKEL (reference sequence). The V gene end was trimmed by 5 bases and the J gene end by 4 bases; junction bases not matched to a gene: 10.

The chain is built from TRBV6-4 and TRBJ2-6; no reliable D call. Germline loops: CDR1 MRHNA, CDR2 SNTAGT. The CDR3 length is 14 residues. Trimming took off 6 bases at V and 0 bases at J, with 6 bases between the two ends. The CDR3 DNA reads TGTGCCAGCAGGAAGAGCTCTGGGGCCAACGTCCTGACTTTC. It specifies CASRKSSGANVLTF.

This clone was picked up one time. This sequence joins TRBV5-6 and TRBJ1-1; possibly TRBD1 for D (5 bases). Germline values: CDR1 SGHDT, CDR2 YYEEEE. V lost 1 base and J lost 1, with 17 bases in between. The CDR3 length is 17 residues. CDR3 nucleotide sequence: TGTGCCAGCAGCTTGTTAGGACCGGGCCAGGGGAACACTGAAGCTTTCTTT. This sequence encodes CASSLLGPGQGNTEAFF.

This clone was observed once. The CDR3 loop reads CASSSSLSSGEQYF. CDR3 DNA: TGTGCCAGCAGCTCAAGCCTCTCTAGCGGCGAGCAGTACTTC. The chain recombines TRBV11-1 with TRBJ2-7; 7 bases match TRBD2. The CDR3 is made up of 14 amino acids. The V segment lost 4 bases and the J segment 6 bases; nucleotides outside the gene matches: 9. Germline V gene sequence: CDR1 SGHAT, CDR2 FQDESV (reference sequence). Using reference TRBV11-1 and TRBJ2-7 for the parts outside the CDR3, the full variable domain is EAEVAQSPRYKITEKSQAVAFWCDPISGHATLYWYRQILGQGPELLVQFQDESVVDDSQLPKDRFSAERLKGVDSTLKIQPAELGDSAMYLCASSSSLSSGEQYFGPGTRLTVT.

The rearrangement uses TRBV19 and TRBJ1-1, with D tentatively TRBD1 (6 bases). CDR1 and CDR2 (germline): LNHDA, SQIVND (reference sequence). V shed 3 bases and J shed 1 base, with 9 bases lying between them. This CDR3 spans 14 amino acids. The CDR3 spells CASSIRRGNTEAFF. CDR3 nucleotide sequence: TGTGCCAGTAGTATCCGCAGGGGGAACACTGAAGCTTTCTTT.

V usage is TRBV27 and J usage is TRBJ1-2; possibly TRBD1 for D (6 bases). Germline lookup yields CDR1 MNHEY and CDR2 SMNVEV (reference sequence). With 8 bases removed from V and 8 bases from J, the gap between germline ends came to 18 bases. The CDR3 extends over 13 amino acids. In DNA form, the CDR3 reads TGTGCCAGCGGGTTGAGTCAGGGGCTAGGCTACACCTTC. Protein product: CASGLSQGLGYTF.

This clone was counted a single time. The gene calls are TRBV4-1 and TRBJ2-3; 9 nucleotides agree with TRBD2. The ends lost 1 base at V and 10 bases at J; junction bases unmatched: 3. Per germline, CDR1 MGHRA and CDR2 YSYEKL. The CDR3 is made up of 13 amino acids. The chain's CDR3 is CASSQVAGGPQYF. The CDR3 DNA is TGCGCCAGCAGCCAAGTTGCGGGGGGGCCGCAGTATTTT.

The J gene is TRBJ2-7, the V gene TRBV20-1; 9 nucleotides match TRBD1. The length of the CDR3 is 13 residues. In germline, CDR1 is DFQATT, CDR2 SNEGSKA (reference sequence). Unmatched junction bases numbered 6, after V lost 3 bases and J lost 6 bases. As DNA, the CDR3 is TGCAGTGCTAGTCCCGGGACAGGGCCCGAGCAGTACTTC. The encoded protein is CSASPGTGPEQYF.

This chain connects TRBV30 to TRBJ2-7; D uncertain. The CDR3 is made up of 11 amino acids. Trimming took off 5 bases at V and 3 bases at J, with 8 bases between the two ends. The germline V gene has CDR1 GTSNPN and CDR2 SVGIG (reference sequence). CDR3 DNA: TGTGCCTGGCACAGAAACTACGAGCAGTACTTC. Amino acid sequence: CAWHRNYEQYF.

V is TRBV21-1 and J is TRBJ2-1; TRBD2, as called in the table, went unchecked against the DNA. TRBV21-1 is a pseudogene. The CDR3 sequence is 17 residues long. The CDR3, as DNA: TGTGCCAGCAGCAAAGGTAGCGGGGGGGACTCCTACAATGAGCAGTTCTTC. It specifies CASSKGSGGDSYNEQFF.

This clone was observed a few times. The chain has TRBV9 and TRBJ1-1, with TRBD1 as a possible D gene (6 bases). The ends were cut back, 3 bases at V and 3 bases at J, with 18 bases in the middle. CDR1 and CDR2 (germline): SGDLS, YYNGEE. This CDR3 region has 16 residues. The CDR3, as DNA: TGTGCCAGCAGCGGGGATGGGGGCAGTCTGTACACTGAAGCTTTCTTT. Protein: CASSGDGGSLYTEAFF.

J is TRBJ2-7 and V is TRBV12-3 or TRBV12-4, with D perhaps TRBD1 (5 bases). Trimming left V 3 bases short and J 6 bases short, with 12 bases between. This CDR3 is built from 13 residues. CDR3 in amino acids: CASSFQGSGEQYF. The CDR3 DNA is TGTGCCAGCAGTTTTCAGGGATCGGGCGAGCAGTACTTC.

The gene calls are TRBV30 and TRBJ1-2; TRBD1 might be the D (6 bases). V was pared by 0 bases and J by 5 bases, with 16 bases between. This CDR3 is 15 amino acids long. Germline assignment: CDR1 GTSNPN and CDR2 SVGIG (reference sequence). The CDR3 bases are TGTGCCTGGAGTGTACGTCGGGGGGCAGGGTATGGCTACACCTTC. It codes for CAWSVRRGAGYGYTF.

This clone has more than one count but fewer than ten. This chain connects TRBV12-5 to TRBJ2-2, with D tentatively TRBD1 (6 bases). Per the germline V gene, CDR1 is LGHNT and CDR2 is FRNRAP. The CDR3 is 15 amino acids. Trimming took 7 bases from V and 2 from J, leaving 14 bases between them. In nucleotides, the CDR3 is TGTGCTAGTGCTACGAACAGGGATAACACCGGGGAGCTGTTTTTT. Translated, it gives CASATNRDNTGELFF.

This sequence joins TRBV19 and TRBJ1-2; D not certain. Per germline, CDR1 LNHDA and CDR2 SQIVND (reference sequence). The CDR3 sequence is 13 residues long. Trimming stripped 6 bases from V and 5 bases from J, with 13 bases between. The CDR3 DNA follows: TGTGCCAGTAGCAATCGCAACGGGTATGGCTACACCTTC. Protein: CASSNRNGYGYTF.